The sample holds many counts of the clone carrying this T cell receptor (beta chain). Its antigen remains unidentified. The record originates from a study of T cells after yellow fever vaccination. Points from the study as a whole: Shared CD4/CD8 clonotypes were a small share, likely from convergent recombination. In post-booster samples, most primary-vaccination clones reappeared (approximately 95% CD4, 70% to 90% CD8).

TCRdb called the 5' RACE reads again in MiXCR, with one record for every CDR3 protein. The sample records about 68,000 distinct CDR3 sequences, about 6.5% being singletons. Trimming at V came to 5 bases and at J to 9 bases, leaving 9 bases not matched to a gene. The CDR3 runs to 14 residues. The sample was CD8+ T cells sorted from PBMCs, taken more than 40 days after the first yellow fever vaccination. The chain is built from TRBV12-3 or TRBV12-4 and TRBJ2-1, with 8 bases matching TRBD2. The clonotype was recovered from a young man who received the YFV17D yellow fever vaccine. This chain's CDR3 is CASSPGLGNPEQFF. CDR3 sequence (DNA): TGTGCCAGCAGTCCGGGACTAGGTAACCCTGAGCAGTTCTTC.